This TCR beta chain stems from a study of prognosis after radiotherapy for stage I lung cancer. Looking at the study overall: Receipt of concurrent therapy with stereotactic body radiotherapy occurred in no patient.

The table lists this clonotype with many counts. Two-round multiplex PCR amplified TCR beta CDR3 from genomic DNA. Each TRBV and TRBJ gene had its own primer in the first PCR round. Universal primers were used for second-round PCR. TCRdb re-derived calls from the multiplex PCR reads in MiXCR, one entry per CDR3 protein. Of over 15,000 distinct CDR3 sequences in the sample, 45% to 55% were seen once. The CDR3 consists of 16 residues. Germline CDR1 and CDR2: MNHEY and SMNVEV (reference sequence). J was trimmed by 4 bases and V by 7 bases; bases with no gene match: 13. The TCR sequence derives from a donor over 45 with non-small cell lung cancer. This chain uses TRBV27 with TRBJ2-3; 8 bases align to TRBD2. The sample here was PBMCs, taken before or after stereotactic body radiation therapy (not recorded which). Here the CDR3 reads CASKTGTRTGADTQYF. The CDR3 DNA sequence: TGTGCCAGCAAAACCGGGACTAGGACGGGCGCAGATACGCAGTATTTT.